The 2 T cell receptor beta chains presented below share a single source sample, sequenced in a study of blood T cell dynamics during melanoma immunotherapy. The time point here: week 3, after first cycle of checkpoint inhibitor. TCRdb keeps only in-frame clones here, not all; method: immunoSEQ multiplex PCR. Of roughly 10,000 clones listed, 80% were seen once; the top ten hold under 25%. This material consisted of blood, taken from a patient treated with checkpoint blockade. These receptors all stem from a human donor with melanoma.

V usage is TRBV5-5 and J usage is TRBJ2-7; the D gene could be TRBD1 or TRBD2 (5 bases each). From germline, CDR1 is SGHKS and CDR2 YYEKEE (reference sequence). This CDR3 spans 14 amino acids. V gave up 0 bases and J gave up 3 bases, with 10 bases separating them. The CDR3 spells CASSLGLQVYEQYF. CDR3 DNA: TGTGCCAGCAGCTTGGGACTACAGGTCTACGAGCAGTACTTC.

The V and J genes are TRBV4-2 and TRBJ2-1; 10 nucleotides align to TRBD2. This CDR3 is 17 amino acids long. V gave up 3 bases and J gave up 1 base; unmatched junction bases: 6. The germline V gene has CDR1 LGHNA and CDR2 YNFKEQ. The DNA for the CDR3 is TGTGCCAGCAGCCAGAATCTAGCGGGGGTGTCCTACAATGAGCAGTTCTTC. Encoded protein: CASSQNLAGVSYNEQFF.